The entry below describes one T cell receptor (beta chain). This entry comes from a study of cytomegalovirus exposure and HLA in healthy donors. The CDR3 has 17 amino acids. V lost 4 bases and J lost 4; bases outside the gene matches: 13. Germline assignment: CDR1 ENHRY and CDR2 SYGVKD. With 60 Vbeta and 13 Jbeta primers, the PCR was carried out. TCRdb keeps only in-frame clones here, not all; method: immunoSEQ multiplex PCR. The sample records roughly 190,000 clones, roughly 80% being singletons. Sample: PBMCs. V usage is TRBV10-3 and J usage is TRBJ2-3; 8 bases are a match to TRBD2. The clonotype comes from a middle-aged man in good health and CMV-seropositive. This CDR3 reads CAISVKPLAAAADTQYF. CDR3 DNA: TGTGCCATCAGTGTCAAACCACTAGCGGCCGCGGCAGATACGCAGTATTTT.